Below, one TCR beta chain is given with its context. Its binding antigen is unknown. It has no much larger one-base neighbor in the sample; base qualities were not kept. The data are from a study of shared clonotypes between healthy human individuals (dated by TCRdb to the early 2020s). For the wider study: Three men and a couple of women, aged 18 to 49 years, made up the cohort. Per donor, three plates each were used for CD4 naive and CD4 memory, two for CD8 naive, and one for CD8 memory. Blood TCR repertoires of four to six healthy adults were deeply sequenced to estimate repertoire size and the extent of clonotype sharing between individuals. To increase sequencing depth and limit assay-specific biases, TCR repertoire library preparation and sequencing were carried out by different laboratories using diverse techniques. Leukapheresis yielded between about 0.9 and 9 billion PBMCs per donor. Summary of the overall study and its limitations: Naive subsets generally had larger estimated clonotype richness than memory subsets did. About 4.5% of naive CD4, 3% to 3.5% of naive CD8, around 2.3% of memory CD4, and roughly 0.4% of memory CD8 clonotypes were shared across a few donors. Compared with non-shared clonotypes, the clonotypes found in all four sorted-subset donors had higher generation probabilities. Sampling was limited to blood, and TCR repertoires in tissue likely differ from TCR repertoires in blood. Based on pairwise subsampling, the degree of clonotype sharing among donors was expected to be affected by sequencing depth. Incomplete sequencing was indicated by rarefaction of sorted-subset datasets, despite the large sequencing depth. Because the study included a small number of donors, the genetic and exposure-history diversity represented was limited.

According to the germline V gene (reference sequence), CDR1 reads GTSNPN and CDR2 reads SVGIG. The CDR3 sequence holds 15 residues, the cysteine and phenylalanine included. The only DNA kept is the CDR3, 45 bases in frame from the first base. Relative to germline, V is missing 2 bases and J is missing 5 bases, with 4 bases of the junction outside any gene match. Using the deep immunoSEQ assay, multiplex PCR amplified TCR CDR3 regions from genomic DNA. For each cell subset, the extracted genomic DNA was distributed evenly across all wells of several immunoSEQ 96-well plates, and each plate served as one replicate. For sorted subsets, around 200 ng genomic DNA, equal to some 30,000 T cell genomes, was loaded into each replicate PCR. The purified libraries were quantified using a Qubit 3.0 fluorometer, sized with a Bioanalyzer 2100, and then quantified again using the KAPA Library Quantification kit. Every immunoSEQ 96-well plate was sequenced on a dedicated single-read 150-cycle Illumina NextSeq 550 flow cell. In the source study's methods: Because the immunoSEQ output held only junctional sequences and lacked quality scores, the filtering could not match the filtering applied to full-length reads. Sequences were annotated with PyIR, a Python wrapper for IgBLAST v1.9, and V/J genes and CDR3 were assigned using IMGT germline references. Reads with weak V/J assignments (E-value above 1e-6), missing CDR3, stop codons, out-of-frame junctions, or ambiguous translated residues were removed. V3J clonotypes were defined as sequences sharing the same inferred V gene, J gene, and CDR3 amino acid sequence. To compute the percentage overlap between repertoires, the number of shared unique clonotypes was divided by the size of the smaller repertoire. Three approaches were used to assess repertoire richness: RTK rarefaction, the Chao1 estimator, and Recon v2.1 estimates of unobserved clonotypes. Generation probabilities for all TCRbeta clonotypes obtained by the gDNA method from a handful of donors were computed using OLGA. TCRdb carries this immuneACCESS record with in-frame sequences only. Its versions omit some clonotypes, under half of them owing to an unresolved V gene in the studies checked, with the rest unexplained. V and J calls and clone size are copied from that table; D and trimming were computed from the DNA. The sample profile shows roughly 2,500,000 clones; approximately 93% of them were found once. The ten largest clones represent about 0.38% of the sample.

The donors were healthy, HIV-negative adults with no recently reported acute infections or vaccinations. Every donor was a Caucasian adult residing in Nashville, Tennessee, USA. Magnetic negative selection was used to enrich CD4+ T cells, after which naive cells were positively selected on CD45RA and the negative fraction became the memory subset. After blood collection by leukapheresis, PBMCs were isolated using Ficoll-Histopaque density gradient centrifugation and then cryopreserved in the vapor phase of liquid nitrogen. Analytical flow cytometry was used to check the purity and quantity of every magnetically sorted T cell population. Genomic DNA was isolated from every sorted fraction and measured by UV absorbance on a Nanodrop 2000c.

The sequenced sample was naive CD4+ T cells from PBMCs. In light of the paper, this sample's cell subset or site label describes: CD45RA+ positively selected. The chain links TRBV30 with TRBJ2-7; 15 junctional bases match TRBD2. The receptor was derived from a man between 18 and 29 years old in good health. Some clones in this sample may be carry-over from other donors' samples. The CDR3 region has the sequence CAWSLGTSGRNEQYF. The base sequence is TGTGCCTGGAGTTTAGGGACTAGCGGGAGGAACGAGCAGTACTTC.